Described below is a single TCR beta chain sequence and its context. The data were taken from a study of blood T cell repertoires in COVID-19. Study overall: Spain, Italy and the United States supplied samples that represented acute and convalescent COVID-19. Nucleic acid was either cDNA or gDNA, and it came from T cells, B-cell-depleted T cells, or PBMCs.

The CDR3 runs to 16 residues. The germline CDR1 and CDR2 sequences are SEHNR and FQNEAQ (reference sequence). With V trimmed by 1 base and J by 6 bases, 8 bases remained unmatched. The table came from immunoSEQ multiplex PCR; TCRdb's copy has only in-frame clones and leaves some out. The sample lists hundreds of thousands of clones; roughly 89% were seen once. Assignment of participants to cohorts was predicated upon participant-reported clinical history. Sequenced sample: PBMCs or T cells enriched from blood (not recorded which). The TCR was taken from a woman between 18 and 29 years old with acute COVID-19. The chain couples TRBV7-9 to TRBJ2-2; 7 nucleotides match TRBD2. This CDR3 reads CASSLVRTSSPGELFF. The DNA of the CDR3 is TGTGCCAGCAGCTTAGTTCGGACTAGTAGTCCCGGGGAGCTGTTTTTT.